This T cell receptor (beta chain) is drawn from a study of blood T cell repertoires in COVID-19. Background on the study: Researchers got acute and convalescent COVID-19 samples from the United States, Italy and Spain. PBMCs, B-cell-depleted T cells, or T cells provided the cDNA or gDNA that made up the material.

The germline CDR1 and CDR2 sequences are LGHNA and YSLEER. V was clipped by 1 base and J by 4 bases, with 7 bases between them. CDR3 length: 14 amino acids. As processed by the authors: Amplification from reference gene primers served as the basis for estimated nucleated cell counts. TCRdb's copy holds only in-frame clones and misses some; the assay was immunoSEQ multiplex PCR. Clone size and V and J calls were adopted from that table, with D and trimming inferred from the DNA. The sample includes roughly 140,000 clones, about 88% of them seen just once. The sequence came from a woman in her 70s with acute or convalescent COVID-19. V usage is TRBV4-3 and J usage is TRBJ2-2; D is possibly TRBD2 (6 bases). Sequencing input: peripheral blood. CDR3 nucleotides: TGCGCCAGCAGCCAAGGGAGGGTCACCGGGGAGCTGTTTTTT. Its protein is CASSQGRVTGELFF.